The 21 T cell receptor beta chains below were found in one sample sequenced in a study of patients and donors after allogeneic stem cell transplantation. TCRdb redid the calling of the RT-PCR reads with MiXCR, one entry per CDR3 protein. The repertoire includes 9,000 to 15,000 distinct CDR3 sequences, approximately 25% of them detected once, and approximately 55% sits in the top ten. Sequencing was carried out using blood, either unsorted or a sorted T cell fraction (not recorded which). The receptors here all came from a human donor who was either an allogeneic HSCT recipient or a stem cell or donor lymphocyte infusion donor (not recorded which). It is not recorded whose cells these are; they may come from a transplant donor.

A few counts support this clonotype. This chain uses TRBV12-3 or TRBV12-4 with TRBJ1-1; TRBD1 aligns across 11 bases. Trimming at V came to 3 bases and at J to 11 bases, leaving 5 bases not matched to a gene. This CDR3 contains 13 residues. The chain's CDR3 is CASSFVDRGPAFF. As DNA, the CDR3 is TGTGCCAGCAGTTTTGTGGACAGGGGGCCGGCTTTCTTT.

In its sample, this clonotype was seen a few times. The rearrangement joins TRBV27 to TRBJ1-4; D gene uncertain. This CDR3 comprises 16 residues. The germline V and J ends were trimmed by 3 bases and 8 bases, with 19 bases remaining between them. Germline V lookup: CDR1 MNHEY, CDR2 SMNVEV (reference sequence). The DNA for the CDR3 is TGTGCCAGCAGTTTCCTAAATTCGAGGACGGGGGAAAAACTGTTTTTT. Its protein is CASSFLNSRTGEKLFF.

This clonotype was counted only a few times. This sequence joins TRBV4-1 and TRBJ2-5, with D perhaps TRBD2 (5 bases). V was clipped by 0 bases and J by 2 bases, with 10 bases between them. CDR1 and CDR2 from the germline V gene are MGHRA and YSYEKL. There are 15 residues in the CDR3. CDR3 sequence reads: CASSQELATQETQYF. The CDR3 nucleotides read TGCGCCAGCAGCCAAGAATTAGCGACTCAAGAGACCCAGTACTTC.

This clonotype has just a few counts. The chain has TRBV9 and TRBJ2-6, with 12 positions matching TRBD1. This CDR3 region has 18 residues. The V gene end was trimmed by 0 bases and the J gene end by 2 bases; junction bases not matched to a gene: 3. Per the germline V gene, CDR1 is SGDLS and CDR2 is YYNGEE. Here the CDR3 reads CASSVGGQGAPGANVLTF. The CDR3 DNA reads as TGTGCCAGCAGCGTAGGGGGACAGGGGGCCCCTGGGGCCAACGTCCTGACTTTC.

This clonotype was seen only a few times. The genes are TRBV27 and TRBJ1-2; TRBD1 is a possible D gene (6 bases). The V and J ends lost 3 bases and 3 bases respectively, with 8 bases between them. CDR1 and CDR2 from the germline V gene are MNHEY and SMNVEV (reference sequence). CDR3 length: 13 amino acids. The CDR3 spells CASSFTGYYGYTF. For the CDR3, the DNA is TGTGCCAGCAGTTTTACAGGGTACTATGGCTACACCTTC.

The genes are TRBV29-1 and TRBJ2-1; 10 positions match TRBD2. CDR3 size: 16 residues. CDR1 SQVTM and CDR2 ANQGSEA come from the germline V gene. Trimming took 6 bases from V and 0 from J; bases not matched to a gene: 8. CDR3: CSVLRLAGPSYNEQFF. For the CDR3, the DNA is TGCAGCGTCCTCAGACTAGCGGGTCCCTCCTACAATGAGCAGTTCTTC.

The chain is built from TRBV28 and TRBJ1-4; D remains unclear. CDR1 is MDHEN and CDR2 is SYDVKM in the germline V gene. Between the trimmed V and J ends, which lost 3 bases and 8 bases, there was a span of 10 bases. This CDR3 region has 13 residues. The CDR3 protein is CASSLPPGEKLFF. The CDR3 DNA reads TGTGCCAGCAGTTTGCCCCCAGGCGAAAAACTGTTTTTT. Variable domain in full (rest from reference TRBV28 and TRBJ1-4): DVKVTQSSRYLVKRTGEKVFLECVQDMDHENMFWYRQDPGLGLRLIYFSYDVKMKEKGDIPEGYSVSREKKERFSLILESASTNQTSMYLCASSLPPGEKLFFGSGTQLSVL.

The chain recombines TRBV12-3 or TRBV12-4 with TRBJ1-1; perhaps TRBD1 as D (6 bases). The CDR3 covers 12 residues. The V end was cut by 6 bases, the J end by 8 bases, with 13 bases between. CDR3 sequence reads: CASSTAGTEAFF. In DNA, the CDR3 is TGTGCCAGCAGCACAGCCGGGACAGAAGCTTTCTTT.

The CDR3: CASSRRNSFNSPLHF. Written as DNA, the CDR3 is TGTGCCAGCAGCCGGCGGAACAGTTTTAATTCACCCCTCCACTTT. This chain connects TRBV3-1 to TRBJ1-6; D unclear. The CDR3 is 15 amino acids. Germline assignment: CDR1 LGHDT and CDR2 YNNKEL (reference sequence). With 4 bases removed from V and 6 bases from J, the gap between germline ends came to 13 bases. Based on the CDR3 plus reference TRBV3-1 and TRBJ1-6, the full variable domain is DTAVSQTPKYLVTQMGNDKSIKCEQNLGHDTMYWYKQDSKKFLKIMFSYNNKELIINETVPNRFSPKSPDKAHLNLHINSLELGDSAVYFCASSRRNSFNSPLHFGNGTRLTVT.

The V gene is TRBV20-1, the J gene TRBJ2-7, with D perhaps being TRBD1 or TRBD2 (6 bases each). Germline CDR1 is DFQATT and CDR2 is SNEGSKA (reference sequence). Trimming took off 0 bases at V and 2 bases at J, with 11 bases between the two ends. This CDR3 is 14 amino acids long. CDR3 in DNA: TGCAGTGCTAGAGATCTGGGGGGCCCCTACGAGCAGTACTTC. Its protein is CSARDLGGPYEQYF.

Points on this clonotype: A much larger clone differs from this one at a single base, so this may be a read error. The conserved phenylalanine or tryptophan is not found at the CDR3 terminus, so this likely reflects a read error. The CDR3 here is CASSVGPQGSSGNTIYL. The CDR3, as DNA: TGTGCCAGCAGCGTGGGCCCCCAGGGGAGCTCTGGAAACACCATATATTTA. This sequence joins TRBV9 and TRBJ1-3; possible D gene TRBD1, 6 bases. V lost 2 bases and J 0 bases, leaving 15 bases between the germline ends. The CDR3 runs 17 residues. The V gene's germline CDR1 is SGDLS and CDR2 YYNGEE.

This chain links TRBV20-1 with TRBJ2-1; D not certain. From germline, CDR1 is DFQATT and CDR2 SNEGSKA (reference sequence). Trimming took 3 bases from V and 6 from J, leaving 15 bases between them. There are 14 residues in the CDR3. The CDR3 here is CSARRSGLVNEQFF. DNA for the CDR3: TGCAGTGCTAGGCGCTCAGGTCTCGTCAATGAGCAGTTCTTC.

The chain combines TRBV10-3 with TRBJ1-1; D uncertain. CDR1 and CDR2 (germline): ENHRY, SYGVKD. The CDR3 is made up of 11 amino acids. Trimming left V 3 bases short and J 8 bases short, with 7 bases between. DNA of the CDR3: TGTGCCATCAGTGAATTGGGAGAAGCTTTCTTT. As protein: CAISELGEAFF.

The chain couples TRBV7-9 to TRBJ2-2; 9 positions agree with TRBD1. This CDR3 has 15 residues. Trimming removed 3 bases from V and 6 bases from J; junction bases left unmatched: 5. Germline loops: CDR1 SEHNR, CDR2 FQNEAQ (reference sequence). The DNA for the CDR3 is TGTGCCAGCAGCTTTGGGACAGGGATCTCCGGGGAGCTGTTTTTT. Amino acids: CASSFGTGISGELFF.

The rearrangement links TRBV12-3 or TRBV12-4 to TRBJ2-7, with 9 bases matching TRBD2. The CDR3 contains 17 residues. V shed 6 bases and J 2 bases; nucleotides not matched to a gene: 14. The DNA of the CDR3 is TGTGCCAGCAGCCTTGCGAGTGGACTAGCGCCAACCTACGAGCAGTACTTC. It translates to CASSLASGLAPTYEQYF.

This clonotype was seen ten or more times. J is TRBJ1-2 and V is TRBV29-1, with a possible D match to TRBD1 (5 bases). Looked up from germline, CDR1 is SQVTM and CDR2 is ANQGSEA. V was cut by 2 bases and J by 7 bases, with 11 bases left in between. This CDR3 contains 12 residues. The CDR3 DNA follows: TGCAGCGTTGAAAGGGGCGACCTTGGCTACACCTTC. Amino acid sequence: CSVERGDLGYTF.

This clonotype was detected a few times. This chain connects TRBV4-1 to TRBJ2-5; 10 bases map to TRBD1. Germline assignment: CDR1 MGHRA and CDR2 YSYEKL. With 0 bases clipped from V and 6 bases from J, the junction kept 7 bases outside the gene matches. The CDR3 spans 16 residues. CDR3 amino acids: CASSQERTGGMKTQYF. As DNA, the CDR3 is TGCGCCAGCAGCCAAGAGAGGACAGGGGGAATGAAGACCCAGTACTTC.

J is TRBJ2-1 and V is TRBV4-3; 9 bases line up with TRBD2. Germline trimming cut 1 base from V and 3 bases from J; bases unmatched to any gene: 4. This CDR3 is 16 amino acids long. CDR1 and CDR2 from the germline V gene are LGHNA and YSLEER. CDR3 in DNA: TGCGCCAGCAGCCAAGGTAGCGGGAGTGACTACAATGAGCAGTTCTTC. This sequence encodes CASSQGSGSDYNEQFF.

This clonotype was counted between two and nine times. The chain is built from TRBV9 and TRBJ2-1; 15 bases map to TRBD2. Germline CDR1 and CDR2: SGDLS and YYNGEE. The V gene end was trimmed by 0 bases and the J gene end by 4 bases; junction bases not matched to a gene: 2. There are 17 residues in the CDR3. The CDR3 region has the DNA TGTGCCAGCAGCGTAGGGACTAGCGGGAGGGCTTACAATGAGCAGTTCTTC. It specifies CASSVGTSGRAYNEQFF.

The V call is TRBV6-2 or TRBV6-3, the J call TRBJ1-2; 8 positions match TRBD1. Germline V lookup: CDR1 MNHEY, CDR2 SVGEGT. The junction had 9 bases not matched to a gene; V was cut back by 4 bases and J by 8 bases. This CDR3 region has 14 residues. CDR3 DNA sequence: TGTGCCAGCAGTTTTGTTGGACAGGGCTACGGCTACACCTTC. As protein: CASSFVGQGYGYTF.

This chain connects TRBV7-2 to TRBJ1-6; maybe TRBD1 (6 bases). Germline V gene sequence: CDR1 SGHTA, CDR2 FQGNSA. There are 14 residues in the CDR3. Trimming pared 2 bases from V and 10 bases from J, leaving 12 bases between. Here the CDR3 reads CASSLRQVGSPLHF. The CDR3 nucleotides are TGTGCCAGCAGCTTAAGACAGGTCGGCTCACCCCTCCACTTT.